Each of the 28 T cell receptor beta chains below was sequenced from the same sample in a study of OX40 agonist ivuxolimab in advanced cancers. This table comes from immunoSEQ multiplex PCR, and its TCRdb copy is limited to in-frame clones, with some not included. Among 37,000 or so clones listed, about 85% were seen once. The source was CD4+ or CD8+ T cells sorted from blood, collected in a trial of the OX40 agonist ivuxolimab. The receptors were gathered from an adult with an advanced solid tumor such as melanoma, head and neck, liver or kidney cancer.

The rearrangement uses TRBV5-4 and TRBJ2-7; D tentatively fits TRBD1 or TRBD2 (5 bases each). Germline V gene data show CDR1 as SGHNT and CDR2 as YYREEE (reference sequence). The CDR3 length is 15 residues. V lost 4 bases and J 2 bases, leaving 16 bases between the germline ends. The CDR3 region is CASSQYRDGPYEQYF. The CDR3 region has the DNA TGTGCCAGCAGCCAATACCGGGACGGACCCTACGAGCAGTACTTC.

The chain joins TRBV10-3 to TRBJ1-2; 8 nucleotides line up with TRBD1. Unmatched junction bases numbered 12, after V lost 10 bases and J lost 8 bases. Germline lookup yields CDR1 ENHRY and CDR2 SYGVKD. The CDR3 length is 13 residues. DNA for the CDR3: TGTGCCACCACGGGCAGGGGGCAGGGAGGCTACACCTTC. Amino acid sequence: CATTGRGQGGYTF.

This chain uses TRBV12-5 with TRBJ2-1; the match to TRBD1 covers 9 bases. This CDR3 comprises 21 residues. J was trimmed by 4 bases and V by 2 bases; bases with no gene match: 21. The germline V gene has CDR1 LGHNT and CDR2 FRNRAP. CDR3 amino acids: CASGLPGGDRAVISGYNEQFF. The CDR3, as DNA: TGTGCTAGTGGTTTGCCGGGTGGGGACAGGGCTGTGATTTCTGGGTACAATGAGCAGTTCTTC.

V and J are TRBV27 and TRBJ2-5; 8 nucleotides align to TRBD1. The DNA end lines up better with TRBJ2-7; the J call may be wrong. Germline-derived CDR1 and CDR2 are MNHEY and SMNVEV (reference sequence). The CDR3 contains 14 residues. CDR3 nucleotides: TGTGCCAGCAGTTTTCGGACAGGGCCCTACGAGCAGTACTTC. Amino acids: CASSFRTGPYEQYF.

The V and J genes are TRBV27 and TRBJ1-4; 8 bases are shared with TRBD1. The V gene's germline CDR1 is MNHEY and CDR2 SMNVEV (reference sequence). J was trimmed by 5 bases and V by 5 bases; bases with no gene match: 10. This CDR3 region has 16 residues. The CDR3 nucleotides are TGTGCCAGCAGTCCAATTACAGGGGGAGTCAATGAAAAACTGTTTTTT. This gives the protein CASSPITGGVNEKLFF.

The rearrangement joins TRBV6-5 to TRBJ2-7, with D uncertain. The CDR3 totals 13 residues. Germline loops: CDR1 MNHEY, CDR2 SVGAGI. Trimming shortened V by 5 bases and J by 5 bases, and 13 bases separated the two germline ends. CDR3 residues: CASSEISLDEQYF. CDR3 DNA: TGTGCCAGCAGTGAAATCTCGTTGGACGAGCAGTACTTC.

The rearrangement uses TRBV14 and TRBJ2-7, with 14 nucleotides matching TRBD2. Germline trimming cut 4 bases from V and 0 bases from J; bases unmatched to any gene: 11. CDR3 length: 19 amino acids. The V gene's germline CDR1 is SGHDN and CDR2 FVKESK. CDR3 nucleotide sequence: TGTGCCAGCAGCCCTCACCTCGGGACTAGCGGGGGCATCTCCTACGAGCAGTACTTC. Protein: CASSPHLGTSGGISYEQYF. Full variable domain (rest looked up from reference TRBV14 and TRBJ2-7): EAGVTQFPSHSVIEKGQTVTLRCDPISGHDNLYWYRRVMGKEIKFLLHFVKESKQDESGMPNNRFLAERTGGTYSTLKVQPAELEDSGVYFCASSPHLGTSGGISYEQYFGPGTRLTVT.

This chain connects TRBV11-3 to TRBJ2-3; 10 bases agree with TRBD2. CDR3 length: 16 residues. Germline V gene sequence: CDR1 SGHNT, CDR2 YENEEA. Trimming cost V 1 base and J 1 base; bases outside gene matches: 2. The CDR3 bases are TGTGCCAGCAGCTTAGGGACTAGCGGACGCACAGATACGCAGTATTTT. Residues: CASSLGTSGRTDTQYF.

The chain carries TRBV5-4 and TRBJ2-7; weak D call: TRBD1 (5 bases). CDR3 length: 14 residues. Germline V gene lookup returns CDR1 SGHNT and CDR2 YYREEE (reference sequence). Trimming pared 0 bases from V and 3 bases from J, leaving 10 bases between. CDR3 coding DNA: TGTGCCAGCAGCTTGGACCAAGACAGCTACGAGCAGTACTTC. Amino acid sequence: CASSLDQDSYEQYF.

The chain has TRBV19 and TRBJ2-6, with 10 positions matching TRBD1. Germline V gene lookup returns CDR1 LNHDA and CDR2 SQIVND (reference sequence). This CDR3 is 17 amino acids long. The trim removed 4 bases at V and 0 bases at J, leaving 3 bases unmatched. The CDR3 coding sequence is TGTGCCAGTAGTAGGGACAGGGGACCCTCTGGGGCCAACGTCCTGACTTTC. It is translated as CASSRDRGPSGANVLTF.

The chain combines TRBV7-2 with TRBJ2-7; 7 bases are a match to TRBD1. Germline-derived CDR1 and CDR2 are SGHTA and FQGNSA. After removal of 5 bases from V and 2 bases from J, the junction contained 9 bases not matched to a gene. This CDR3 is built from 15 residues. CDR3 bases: TGTGCCAGCAGCCTAGTAAGAGACAGGGCCTACGAGCAGTACTTC. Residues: CASSLVRDRAYEQYF.

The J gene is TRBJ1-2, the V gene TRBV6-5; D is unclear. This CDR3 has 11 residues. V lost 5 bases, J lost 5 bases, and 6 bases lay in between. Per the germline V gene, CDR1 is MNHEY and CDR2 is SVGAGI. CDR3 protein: CASSEGYGYTF. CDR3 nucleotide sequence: TGTGCCAGCAGTGAGGGATATGGCTACACCTTC.

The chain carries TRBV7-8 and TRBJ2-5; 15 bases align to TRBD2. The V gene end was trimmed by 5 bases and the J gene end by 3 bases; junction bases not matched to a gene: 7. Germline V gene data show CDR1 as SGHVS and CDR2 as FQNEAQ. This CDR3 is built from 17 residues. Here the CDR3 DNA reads TGTGCCAGCAGCACATTAGGGACTAGCGGGGGGAAAGAGACCCAGTACTTC. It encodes CASSTLGTSGGKETQYF.

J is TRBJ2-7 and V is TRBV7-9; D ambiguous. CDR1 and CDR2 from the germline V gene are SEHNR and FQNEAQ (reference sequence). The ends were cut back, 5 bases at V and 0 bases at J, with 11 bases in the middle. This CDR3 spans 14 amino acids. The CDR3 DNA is TGTGCCAGCAGCCCAAAGTACTCCTCCTACGAGCAGTACTTC. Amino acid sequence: CASSPKYSSYEQYF.

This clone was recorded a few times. The CDR3 sequence: CASSLESGAQETQYF. The DNA of the CDR3 is TGTGCCAGCAGCTTGGAATCGGGAGCTCAAGAGACCCAGTACTTC. This rearrangement joins TRBV5-4 to TRBJ2-5; perhaps TRBD2 as D (6 bases). V dropped 0 bases and J dropped 2 bases, with 11 bases sitting between them. This CDR3 is built from 15 residues. Per the germline V gene, CDR1 is SGHNT and CDR2 is YYREEE (reference sequence).

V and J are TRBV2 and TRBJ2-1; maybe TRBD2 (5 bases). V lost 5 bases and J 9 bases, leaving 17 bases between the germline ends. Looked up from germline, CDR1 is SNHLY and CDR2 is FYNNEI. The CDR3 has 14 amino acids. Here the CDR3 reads CASSLASVGGEQFF. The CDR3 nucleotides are TGTGCCAGCAGTTTAGCTTCGGTCGGAGGTGAGCAGTTCTTC. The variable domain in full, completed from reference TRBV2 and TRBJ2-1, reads EPEVTQTPSHQVTQMGQEVILRCVPISNHLYFYWYRQILGQKVEFLVSFYNNEISEKSEIFDDQFSVERPDGSNFTLKIRSTKLEDSAMYFCASSLASVGGEQFFGPGTRLTVL.

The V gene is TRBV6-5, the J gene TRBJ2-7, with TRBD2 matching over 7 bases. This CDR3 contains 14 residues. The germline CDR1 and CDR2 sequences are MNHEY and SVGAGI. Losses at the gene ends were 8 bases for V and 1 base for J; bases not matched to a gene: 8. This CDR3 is CASYDREASYEQYF. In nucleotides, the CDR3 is TGTGCCAGCTACGACCGGGAGGCGTCCTACGAGCAGTACTTC.

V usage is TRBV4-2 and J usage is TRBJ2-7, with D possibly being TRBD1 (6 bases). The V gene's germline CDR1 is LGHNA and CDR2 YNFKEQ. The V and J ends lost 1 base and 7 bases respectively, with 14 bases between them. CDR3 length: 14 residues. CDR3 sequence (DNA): TGTGCCAGCAGCCAAGGGACAGACCCCTGGGAGCAGTACTTC. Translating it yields CASSQGTDPWEQYF.

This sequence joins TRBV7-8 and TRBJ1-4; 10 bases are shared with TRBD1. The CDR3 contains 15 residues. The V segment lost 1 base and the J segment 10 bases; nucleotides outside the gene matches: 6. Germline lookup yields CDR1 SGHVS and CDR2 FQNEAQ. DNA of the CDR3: TGTGCCAGCAGCTTAGTAGTGACAGGGGGCGGAAAACTGTTTTTT. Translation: CASSLVVTGGGKLFF.

The CDR3 bases are TGTGCCAGCAGTCGCTCTAGCGGGGGGGCCGCGAGCACAGATACGCAGTATTTT. As protein: CASSRSSGGAASTDTQYF. V gene TRBV27 combines with J gene TRBJ2-3; TRBD2 matches 12 bases. Germline CDR1 reads MNHEY; CDR2 reads SMNVEV (reference sequence). J gave up 0 bases and V 5 bases, and 9 bases lay outside the gene matches. The CDR3 runs to 18 residues.

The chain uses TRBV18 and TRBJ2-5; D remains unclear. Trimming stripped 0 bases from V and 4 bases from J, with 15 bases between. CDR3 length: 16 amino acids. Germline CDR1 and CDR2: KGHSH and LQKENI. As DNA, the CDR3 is TGTGCCAGCTCACCACCGGGATCTCCGCCAGGAGAGACCCAGTACTTC. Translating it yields CASSPPGSPPGETQYF.

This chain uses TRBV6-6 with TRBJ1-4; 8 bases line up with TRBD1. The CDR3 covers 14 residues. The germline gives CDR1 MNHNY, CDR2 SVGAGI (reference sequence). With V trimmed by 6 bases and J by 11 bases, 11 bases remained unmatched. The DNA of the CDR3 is TGTGCCAGCAGAATTGGACAGGGAGAGGGGAAACTGTTTTTT. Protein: CASRIGQGEGKLFF.

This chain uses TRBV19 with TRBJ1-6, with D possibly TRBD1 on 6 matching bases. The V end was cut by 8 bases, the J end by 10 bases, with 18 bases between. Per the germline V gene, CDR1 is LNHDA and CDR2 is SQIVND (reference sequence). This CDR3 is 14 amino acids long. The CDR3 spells CASQIRGAESPLHF. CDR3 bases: TGTGCCAGTCAAATCCGGGGGGCCGAGTCACCCCTCCACTTT.

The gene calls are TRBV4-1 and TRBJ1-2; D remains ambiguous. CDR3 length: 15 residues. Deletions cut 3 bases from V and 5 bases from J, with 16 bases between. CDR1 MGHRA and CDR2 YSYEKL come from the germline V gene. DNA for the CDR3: TGCGCCAGCAGCCAGGGCAGCCAATTCGAATATGGCTACACCTTC. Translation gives CASSQGSQFEYGYTF.

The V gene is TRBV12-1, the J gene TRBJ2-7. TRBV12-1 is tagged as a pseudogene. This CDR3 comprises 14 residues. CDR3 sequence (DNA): TGTGCCAGCAGCTTTGCCCTCATCAACTACGAGCAGTACTTC. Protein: CASSFALINYEQYF.

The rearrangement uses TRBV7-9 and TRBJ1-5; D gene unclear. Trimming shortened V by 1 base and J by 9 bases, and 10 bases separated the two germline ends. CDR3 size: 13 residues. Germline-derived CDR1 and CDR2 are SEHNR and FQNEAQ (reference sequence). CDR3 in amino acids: CASSLEGPRPQHF. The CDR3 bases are TGTGCCAGCAGCTTAGAGGGCCCACGGCCCCAGCATTTT.

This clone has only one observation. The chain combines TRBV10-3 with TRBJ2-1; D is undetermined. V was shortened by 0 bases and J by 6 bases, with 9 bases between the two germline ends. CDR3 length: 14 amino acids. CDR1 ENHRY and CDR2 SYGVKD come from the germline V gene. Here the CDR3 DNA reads TGTGCCATCAGTGAGTCGCCGACTCGCAATGAGCAGTTCTTC. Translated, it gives CAISESPTRNEQFF.

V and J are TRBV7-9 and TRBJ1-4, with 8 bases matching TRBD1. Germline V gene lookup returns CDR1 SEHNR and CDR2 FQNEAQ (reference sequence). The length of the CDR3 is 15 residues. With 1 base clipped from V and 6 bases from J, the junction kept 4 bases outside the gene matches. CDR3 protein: CASSLGAGGDEKLFF. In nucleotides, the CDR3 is TGTGCCAGCAGCTTAGGGGCAGGGGGCGATGAAAAACTGTTTTTT.